What follows is one T cell receptor (beta chain) and its context. The germline gives CDR1 MNHNY, CDR2 SVGAGI (reference sequence). This CDR3 comprises 14 residues. Trimming cost V 7 bases and J 0 bases, with 13 bases left between them. The data originate from a study of technical replicates of blood from several donors. TCRdb's table, derived via immunoSEQ multiplex PCR, lists solely in-frame clones and lacks some. Found here are tens of thousands of clones, around 93% of them singletons; the top ten hold more than 0.3%. The chain joins TRBV6-6 to TRBJ2-7, with a weak D call TRBD2 (5 bases). The sequenced sample was T cells isolated from PBMCs. The TCR originated in a human donor in good health. As DNA, the CDR3 is TGTGCCAGCATCCAAGATGAGGGCTCCTACGAGCAGTACTTC. It codes for CASIQDEGSYEQYF.